Each of the 8 T cell receptor beta chains below was sequenced from the same sample in a study of OX40 agonist ivuxolimab in advanced cancers. Profiling relied on immunoSEQ multiplex PCR, and the TCRdb table lists in-frame clones only, not all of them. The sample holds some 45,000 clones, roughly four fifths seen once. This sample comprised CD4+ or CD8+ T cells sorted from blood, obtained in a trial of the OX40 agonist ivuxolimab. These receptors all stem from an adult with an advanced solid tumor such as melanoma, head and neck, liver or kidney cancer.

The chain recombines TRBV18 with TRBJ2-5; D is ambiguous. Per the germline V gene, CDR1 is KGHSH and CDR2 is LQKENI. The CDR3 length is 13 residues. V lost 2 bases to trimming and J lost 1 base, with 5 bases between them. The CDR3 nucleotides read TGTGCCAGCTCACCAAACCTCCAAGAGACCCAGTACTTC. Amino acid sequence: CASSPNLQETQYF.

This clone has only a few counts. The chain couples TRBV11-2 to TRBJ1-5, with 7 bases aligning to TRBD1. Trimming took 5 bases from V and 4 from J; bases not matched to a gene: 2. The CDR3 consists of 13 residues. In germline, CDR1 is SGHAT, CDR2 FQNNGV. DNA of the CDR3: TGTGCCAGCAGCCCAGGGGGTAATCAGCCCCAGCATTTT. Protein product: CASSPGGNQPQHF.

This clone appeared a single time. The chain carries TRBV5-1 and TRBJ2-7; 10 bases are shared with TRBD1. J was trimmed by 6 bases and V by 2 bases; bases with no gene match: 14. The V gene's germline CDR1 is SGHRS and CDR2 YFSETQ. This CDR3 is 17 amino acids long. In nucleotides, the CDR3 is TGCGCCAGCAGCTTTTCCGGACAGGGGGGTGGGGCGTCCGAGCAGTACTTC. Translated, it gives CASSFSGQGGGASEQYF. The full variable domain, with the rest looked up from reference TRBV5-1 and TRBJ2-7, is KAGVTQTPRYLIKTRGQQVTLSCSPISGHRSVSWYQQTPGQGLQFLFEYFSETQRNKGNFPGRFSGRQFSNSRSEMNVSTLELGDSALYLCASSFSGQGGGASEQYFGPGTRLTVT.

The V gene is TRBV6-5, the J gene TRBJ1-2; D uncertain. V dropped 2 bases and J dropped 2 bases, with 6 bases sitting between them. The germline V gene encodes CDR1 MNHEY and CDR2 SVGAGI. The CDR3 extends over 13 amino acids. CDR3 region: CASSYGANYGYTF. CDR3 nucleotides: TGTGCCAGCAGTTACGGCGCCAACTATGGCTACACCTTC.

This chain joins TRBV6-4 and TRBJ2-7, with TRBD2 matching 8 bases. Germline V gene sequence: CDR1 MRHNA, CDR2 SNTAGT. The V segment lost 2 bases and the J segment 4 bases; nucleotides outside the gene matches: 1. This CDR3 has 13 residues. The CDR3 is CASSDREGYEQYF. In DNA form, the CDR3 reads TGTGCCAGCAGTGACCGGGAGGGATACGAGCAGTACTTC.

The rearrangement uses TRBV9 and TRBJ1-3, with no clear D. The CDR3 totals 17 residues. Per germline, CDR1 SGDLS and CDR2 YYNGEE. V dropped 0 bases and J dropped 1 base, with 14 bases sitting between them. This CDR3 reads CASSVVPAGRSGNTIYF. Written as DNA, the CDR3 is TGTGCCAGCAGCGTAGTACCCGCAGGAAGGTCTGGAAACACCATATATTTT. The entire variable domain, with the rest obtained from reference TRBV9 and TRBJ1-3, is as follows: DSGVTQTPKHLITATGQRVTLRCSPRSGDLSVYWYQQSLDQGLQFLIQYYNGEERAKGNILERFSAQQFPDLHSELNLSSLELGDSALYFCASSVVPAGRSGNTIYFGEGSWLTVV.

Here the CDR3 reads CASSIGSSADTQYF. The CDR3 nucleotides are TGTGCCAGTAGTATAGGGAGCAGTGCAGATACGCAGTATTTT. The chain is built from TRBV19 and TRBJ2-3; D gene uncertain. CDR1 LNHDA and CDR2 SQIVND come from the germline V gene (reference sequence). This CDR3 comprises 14 residues. Trimming left V 1 base short and J 4 bases short, with 9 bases between.

This clone has just a few counts. This sequence joins TRBV5-4 and TRBJ2-7, with D unresolved. The CDR3 totals 13 residues. CDR1 and CDR2 (germline): SGHNT, YYREEE (reference sequence). Trimming shortened V by 4 bases and J by 4 bases, and 12 bases separated the two germline ends. The CDR3 coding sequence is TGTGCCAGCAGCCGGAAGATGGGATACGAGCAGTACTTC. Its translation: CASSRKMGYEQYF. The whole variable domain, remainder taken from reference TRBV5-4 and TRBJ2-7, is ETGVTQSPTHLIKTRGQQVTLRCSSQSGHNTVSWYQQALGQGPQFIFQYYREEENGRGNFPPRFSGLQFPNYSSELNVNALELDDSALYLCASSRKMGYEQYFGPGTRLTVT.